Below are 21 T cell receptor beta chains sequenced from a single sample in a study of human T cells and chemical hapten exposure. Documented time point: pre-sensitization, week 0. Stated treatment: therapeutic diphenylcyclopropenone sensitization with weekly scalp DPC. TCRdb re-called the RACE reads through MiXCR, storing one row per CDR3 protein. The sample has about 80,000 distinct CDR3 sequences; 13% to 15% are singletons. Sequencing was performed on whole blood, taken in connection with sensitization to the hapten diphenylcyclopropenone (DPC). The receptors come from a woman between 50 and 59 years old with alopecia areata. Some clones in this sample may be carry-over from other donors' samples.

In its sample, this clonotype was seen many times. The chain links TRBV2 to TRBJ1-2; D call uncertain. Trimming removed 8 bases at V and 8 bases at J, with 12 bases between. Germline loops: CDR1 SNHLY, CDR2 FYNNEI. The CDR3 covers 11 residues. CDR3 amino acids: CASEGMQGYTF. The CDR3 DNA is TGTGCCAGCGAAGGGATGCAGGGCTACACCTTC.

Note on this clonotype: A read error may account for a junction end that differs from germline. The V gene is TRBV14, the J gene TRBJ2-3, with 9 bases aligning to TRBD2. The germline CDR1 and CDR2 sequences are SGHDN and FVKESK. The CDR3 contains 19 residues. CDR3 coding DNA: TGTGTCAGCAGCCAGACCCGGACTAGCGCGATCTACCTCACAGATACGCAGTATTTT. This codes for CVSSQTRTSAIYLTDTQYF. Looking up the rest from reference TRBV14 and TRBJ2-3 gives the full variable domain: EAGVTQFPSHSVIEKGQTVTLRCDPISGHDNLYWYRRVMGKEIKFLLHFVKESKQDESGMPNNRFLAERTGGTYSTLKVQPAELEDSGVYFCVSSQTRTSAIYLTDTQYFGPGTRLTVL.

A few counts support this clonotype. CDR3 in amino acids: CASSQGFYSNYGYTF. CDR3 in DNA: TGTGCCAGCAGCCAAGGGTTCTATTCTAACTATGGCTACACCTTC. The genes are TRBV3-1 and TRBJ1-2; no reliable D call. The ends were cut back, 1 base at V and 0 bases at J, with 9 bases in the middle. From germline, CDR1 is LGHDT and CDR2 YNNKEL (reference sequence). The CDR3 contains 15 residues.

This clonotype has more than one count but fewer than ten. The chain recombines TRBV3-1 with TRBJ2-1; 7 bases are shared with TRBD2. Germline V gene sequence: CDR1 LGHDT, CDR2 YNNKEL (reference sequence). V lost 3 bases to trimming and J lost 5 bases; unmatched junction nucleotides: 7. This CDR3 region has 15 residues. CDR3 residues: CASSHLAAKDNEQFF. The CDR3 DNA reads TGTGCCAGCAGCCACCTAGCGGCAAAGGACAATGAGCAGTTCTTC.

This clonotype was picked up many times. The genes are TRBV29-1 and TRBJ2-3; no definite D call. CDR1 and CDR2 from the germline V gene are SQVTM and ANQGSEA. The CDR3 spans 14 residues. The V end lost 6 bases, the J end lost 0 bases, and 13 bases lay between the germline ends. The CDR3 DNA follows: TGCAGCGTGACCGAATTCTTTAGCACAGATACGCAGTATTTT. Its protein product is CSVTEFFSTDTQYF.

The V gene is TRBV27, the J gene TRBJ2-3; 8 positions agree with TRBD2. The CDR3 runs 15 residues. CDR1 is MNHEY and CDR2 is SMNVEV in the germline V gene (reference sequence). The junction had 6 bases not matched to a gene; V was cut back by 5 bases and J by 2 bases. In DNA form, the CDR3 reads TGTGCCAGCAGTGCTGGCGGGAGGATCACAGATACGCAGTATTTT. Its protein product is CASSAGGRITDTQYF.

The CDR3 spells CATSPPWGYNEQFF. In DNA, the CDR3 is TGTGCCACCAGTCCGCCTTGGGGGTACAATGAGCAGTTCTTC. The J gene is TRBJ2-1, the V gene TRBV24-1; the D call may be TRBD1 or TRBD2 (5 bases each). The CDR3 runs to 14 residues. Trimming stripped 6 bases from V and 4 bases from J, with 12 bases between. CDR1 is KGHDR, CDR2 SFDVKD, per germline.

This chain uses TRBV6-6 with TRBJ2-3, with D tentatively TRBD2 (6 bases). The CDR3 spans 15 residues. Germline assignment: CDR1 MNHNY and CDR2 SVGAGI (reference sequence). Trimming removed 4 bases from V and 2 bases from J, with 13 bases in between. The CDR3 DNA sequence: TGTGCCAGCAGTTTCAGACGGGAGCTCACAGATACGCAGTATTTT. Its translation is CASSFRRELTDTQYF.

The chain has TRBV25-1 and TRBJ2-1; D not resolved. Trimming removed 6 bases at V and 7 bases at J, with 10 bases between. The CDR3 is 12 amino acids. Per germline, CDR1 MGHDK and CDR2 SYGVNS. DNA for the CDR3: TGTGCCAGCAGCGTTCAGGCAAATGAGCAGTTCTTC. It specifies CASSVQANEQFF.

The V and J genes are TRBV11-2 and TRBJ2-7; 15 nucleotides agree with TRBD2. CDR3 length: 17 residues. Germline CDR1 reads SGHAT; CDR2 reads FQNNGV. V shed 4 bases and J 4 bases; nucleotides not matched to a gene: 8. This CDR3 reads CASSSGLAGGSKYEQYF. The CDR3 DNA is TGTGCCAGCAGCTCGGGACTAGCGGGAGGCTCGAAGTACGAGCAGTACTTC.

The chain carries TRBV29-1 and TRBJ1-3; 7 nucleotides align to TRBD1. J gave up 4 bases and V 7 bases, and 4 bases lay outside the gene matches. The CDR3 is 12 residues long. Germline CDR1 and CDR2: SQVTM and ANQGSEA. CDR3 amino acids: CSATTGGNTIYF. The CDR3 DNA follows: TGCAGCGCGACGACAGGGGGAAACACCATATATTTT.

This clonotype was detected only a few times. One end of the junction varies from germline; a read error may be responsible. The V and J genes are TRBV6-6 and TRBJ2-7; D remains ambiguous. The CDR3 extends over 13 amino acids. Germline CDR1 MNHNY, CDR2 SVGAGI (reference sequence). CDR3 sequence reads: CASSYLDLPNPHF. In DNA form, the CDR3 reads TGTGCCAGCAGTTACCTAGACTTACCCAATCCCCACTTC.

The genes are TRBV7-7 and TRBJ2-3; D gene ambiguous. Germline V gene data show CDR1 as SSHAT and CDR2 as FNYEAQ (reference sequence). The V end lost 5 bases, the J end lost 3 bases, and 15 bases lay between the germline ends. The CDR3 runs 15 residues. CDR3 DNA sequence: TGTGCCAGCAGCCAAGGCTGGGTTGGGACAGATACGCAGTATTTT. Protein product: CASSQGWVGTDTQYF.

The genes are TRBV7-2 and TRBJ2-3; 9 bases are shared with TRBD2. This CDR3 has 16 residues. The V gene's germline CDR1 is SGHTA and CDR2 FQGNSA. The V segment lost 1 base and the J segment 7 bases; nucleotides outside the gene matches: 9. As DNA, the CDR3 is TGTGCCAGCAGCTTAGGTCCAGCGGGAGGTGCATATACGCAGTATTTT. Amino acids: CASSLGPAGGAYTQYF.

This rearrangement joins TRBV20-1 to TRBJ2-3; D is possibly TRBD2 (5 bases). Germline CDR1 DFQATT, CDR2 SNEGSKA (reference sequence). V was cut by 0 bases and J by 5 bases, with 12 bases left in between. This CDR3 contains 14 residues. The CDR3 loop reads CSARDYSRGDTQYF. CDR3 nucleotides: TGCAGTGCTAGAGATTATAGCCGGGGAGATACGCAGTATTTT.

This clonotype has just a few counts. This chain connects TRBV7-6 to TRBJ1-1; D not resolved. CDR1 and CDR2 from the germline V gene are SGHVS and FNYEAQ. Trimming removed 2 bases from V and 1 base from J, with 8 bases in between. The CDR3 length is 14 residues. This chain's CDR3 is CASSLRLENTEAFF. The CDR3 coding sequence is TGTGCCAGCAGCTTAAGACTAGAGAACACTGAAGCTTTCTTT.

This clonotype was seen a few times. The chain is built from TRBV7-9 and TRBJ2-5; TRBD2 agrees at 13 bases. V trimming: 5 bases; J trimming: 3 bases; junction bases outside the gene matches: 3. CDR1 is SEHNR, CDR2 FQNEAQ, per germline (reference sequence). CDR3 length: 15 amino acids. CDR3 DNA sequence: TGTGCCAGCAGCACCGGGACTAGCGGGAAAGAGACCCAGTACTTC. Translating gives CASSTGTSGKETQYF.

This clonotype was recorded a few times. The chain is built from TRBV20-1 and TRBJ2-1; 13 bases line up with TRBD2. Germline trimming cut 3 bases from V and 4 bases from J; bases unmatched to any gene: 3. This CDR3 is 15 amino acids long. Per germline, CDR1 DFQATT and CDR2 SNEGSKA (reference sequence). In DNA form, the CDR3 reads TGCAGTGCTAGGGGGACTAGCGGGAAATACAATGAGCAGTTCTTC. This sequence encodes CSARGTSGKYNEQFF.

CDR3: CASSLSRQTDYYGYTF. Here the CDR3 DNA reads TGTGCCAGCAGCTTATCTCGCCAGACGGACTACTATGGCTACACCTTC. The chain carries TRBV7-8 and TRBJ1-2, with D uncertain. This CDR3 has 16 residues. Trimming removed 2 bases from V and 3 bases from J, with 16 bases in between. Germline lookup yields CDR1 SGHVS and CDR2 FQNEAQ.

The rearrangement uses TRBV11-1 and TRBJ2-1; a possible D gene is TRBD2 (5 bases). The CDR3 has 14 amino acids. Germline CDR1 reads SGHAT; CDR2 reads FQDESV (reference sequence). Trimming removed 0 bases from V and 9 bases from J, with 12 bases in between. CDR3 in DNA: TGTGCCAGCAGCTTAGCCTTACTAGGCGGTGAGCAGTTCTTC. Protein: CASSLALLGGEQFF.

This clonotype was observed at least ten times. As DNA, the CDR3 is TGTGCCAGCAGCTTAGCGACAGATACGCAGTATTTT. Amino acid sequence: CASSLATDTQYF. The chain joins TRBV7-6 to TRBJ2-3; D is undetermined. Trimming pared 0 bases from V and 3 bases from J, leaving 1 base between. The CDR3 is 12 residues long. CDR1 and CDR2 (germline): SGHVS, FNYEAQ.